This is a list of T cell receptor beta chains from one sample in a study of a mutant IDH1 vaccine in newly diagnosed glioma. Clones were read by immunoSEQ multiplex PCR, and TCRdb kept only the in-frame ones, dropping some. The repertoire consists of roughly 69,000 clones, with about 87% occurring once and the leading ten covering more than 1.5%. The antigens these receptors bind are not known. The starting material was PBMCs, obtained from a glioma patient whose treatment included an IDH1 peptide vaccine. These receptors were taken from a man aged 30 to 39 with glioma. Each CDR3 is given with its conserved first and last residue. Each record gives: clone size, J gene, D gene, V gene, CDR3 DNA, CDR3 protein. A D gene is named only where the DNA matches it firmly. Not every row has a clone size; where given, it reads once, few, many or a size class.

abundance: once; j_gene: TRBJ2-5; d_gene: TRBD2; v_gene: TRBV5-8; CDR3nt: TGTGCCAGCAGCCACGGACTAGCGGGTTCAGAAGAGACCCAGTACTTC; CDR3aa: CASSHGLAGSEETQYF
abundance: .; j_gene: TRBJ1-2; d_gene: .; v_gene: TRBV6-1; CDR3nt: TGTGCCAGCAGTGAAGAAGATCTTCCTGGGTACACCTTC; CDR3aa: CASSEEDLPGYTF
abundance: .; j_gene: TRBJ2-2; d_gene: .; v_gene: TRBV7-9; CDR3nt: TGTGCCAGCAGCTTAACGGCGAACACCGGGGAGCTGTTTTTT; CDR3aa: CASSLTANTGELFF
abundance: .; j_gene: TRBJ1-2; d_gene: .; v_gene: TRBV14; CDR3nt: TGTGCCAGCAGCCCCTGGGGGGCCCCTAACTATGGCTACACCTTC; CDR3aa: CASSPWGAPNYGYTF
abundance: .; j_gene: TRBJ2-7; d_gene: .; v_gene: TRBV7-8; CDR3nt: TGTGCCAGCAGCTTCCGTGGGTCCTCCTACGAGCAGTACTTC; CDR3aa: CASSFRGSSYEQYF
abundance: .; j_gene: TRBJ2-5; d_gene: TRBD2; v_gene: TRBV29-1; CDR3nt: TGCAGCGCGCATAGCGGGACCTCAAGGGAGACCCAGTACTTC; CDR3aa: CSAHSGTSRETQYF
abundance: once; j_gene: TRBJ2-7; d_gene: TRBD2; v_gene: TRBV25-1; CDR3nt: TGTGCCAGCAGTGAACGTAGCGGGAGGGGACCCTACGAGCAGTACTTC; CDR3aa: CASSERSGRGPYEQYF
abundance: .; j_gene: TRBJ2-7; d_gene: .; v_gene: TRBV10-3; CDR3nt: TGTGCCATCAGCTCCCAAGTTGGGGCTGACGAGCAGTACTTC; CDR3aa: CAISSQVGADEQYF
abundance: once; j_gene: TRBJ1-4; d_gene: .; v_gene: TRBV19; CDR3nt: TGTGCCAGTAGTATAGGGGCAGTTGCAACTAATGAAAAACTGTTTTTT; CDR3aa: CASSIGAVATNEKLFF
abundance: .; j_gene: TRBJ2-2; d_gene: .; v_gene: TRBV6-5; CDR3nt: TGTGCCAGCGGGAGAAACACCGGGGAGCTGTTTTTT; CDR3aa: CASGRNTGELFF
abundance: .; j_gene: TRBJ1-1; d_gene: .; v_gene: TRBV27; CDR3nt: TGTGCCAGCAGTCCCCGGGACACCCCGGGCACTGAAGCTTTCTTT; CDR3aa: CASSPRDTPGTEAFF
abundance: .; j_gene: TRBJ2-3; d_gene: TRBD1; v_gene: TRBV18; CDR3nt: TGTGCCAGCTCCGGGACAGGTCCAGCAGATACGCAGTATTTT; CDR3aa: CASSGTGPADTQYF
abundance: .; j_gene: TRBJ1-1; d_gene: .; v_gene: TRBV19; CDR3nt: TGTGCCAGTAGTTGGCGGGGAGGCACTGAAGCTTTCTTT; CDR3aa: CASSWRGGTEAFF
abundance: .; j_gene: TRBJ2-6; d_gene: .; v_gene: TRBV5-6; CDR3nt: TGTGCCAGCAGCTTGATCCGAGATCCTGGGGCCAACGTCCTGACTTTC; CDR3aa: CASSLIRDPGANVLTF
abundance: .; j_gene: TRBJ1-2; d_gene: TRBD1; v_gene: TRBV7-2; CDR3nt: TGTGCCAGCAGCTTTAGGACAGGGGACTATGGCTACACCTTC; CDR3aa: CASSFRTGDYGYTF
abundance: .; j_gene: TRBJ1-5; d_gene: .; v_gene: TRBV19; CDR3nt: TGTGCCAGTAGTATACCGGGACAAATCGGAGATAGCAATCAGCCCCAGCATTTT; CDR3aa: CASSIPGQIGDSNQPQHF
abundance: .; j_gene: TRBJ2-2; d_gene: .; v_gene: TRBV5-1; CDR3nt: TGCGCCAGCAGCCTGTTGGCGACCAACCCTGTGGGGGAGCTGTTTTTT; CDR3aa: CASSLLATNPVGELFF
abundance: .; j_gene: TRBJ2-7; d_gene: .; v_gene: TRBV6-1; CDR3nt: TGTGCCAGCAGTGAAGCGCTCACAAGGGCCAGGGGATACGAGCAGTACTTC; CDR3aa: CASSEALTRARGYEQYF
abundance: few; j_gene: TRBJ1-1; d_gene: .; v_gene: TRBV28; CDR3nt: TGTGCCAGCAGTTTGGGACAAGACACTGAAGCTTTCTTT; CDR3aa: CASSLGQDTEAFF
abundance: .; j_gene: TRBJ1-4; d_gene: .; v_gene: TRBV4-1; CDR3nt: TGCGCCAGCAGCCAAGACCCCCATGGTAGGGGAAATGAAAAACTGTTTTTT; CDR3aa: CASSQDPHGRGNEKLFF
abundance: .; j_gene: TRBJ1-4; d_gene: .; v_gene: TRBV7-9; CDR3nt: TGTGCCAGCAGCTTAGATGGAGGGCATGCTGAAAAACTGTTTTTT; CDR3aa: CASSLDGGHAEKLFF
abundance: .; j_gene: TRBJ2-1; d_gene: .; v_gene: TRBV30; CDR3nt: TGTGCCTGGAGTCGGGGTAATGAGCAGTTCTTC; CDR3aa: CAWSRGNEQFF
abundance: .; j_gene: TRBJ1-6; d_gene: TRBD1; v_gene: TRBV5-6; CDR3nt: TGTGCCAGCAGCTTGGACAGGGGATCTTCACCCCTCCACTTT; CDR3aa: CASSLDRGSSPLHF
abundance: .; j_gene: TRBJ1-2; d_gene: TRBD1; v_gene: TRBV29-1; CDR3nt: TGCAGCGTTGATGGGCAGGGGGTCTTTGGCTACACCTTC; CDR3aa: CSVDGQGVFGYTF
abundance: .; j_gene: TRBJ2-5; d_gene: .; v_gene: TRBV11-3; CDR3nt: TGTGCCAGCAGCTTAGGTGACACGCACCAAGAGACCCAGTACTTC; CDR3aa: CASSLGDTHQETQYF
abundance: .; j_gene: TRBJ2-7; d_gene: .; v_gene: TRBV5-1; CDR3nt: TGCGCCAGCAGCTTGGCAGGCGAGACCTACGAGCAGTACTTC; CDR3aa: CASSLAGETYEQYF
abundance: .; j_gene: TRBJ1-2; d_gene: .; v_gene: TRBV6-5; CDR3nt: TGTGCCAGCAGGCGGGGGTCCGGGAACTATGGCTACACCTTC; CDR3aa: CASRRGSGNYGYTF
abundance: .; j_gene: TRBJ1-5; d_gene: TRBD1; v_gene: TRBV19; CDR3nt: TGTGCCAGCGCGGACCGGGACAGGGGGTATAGCAATCAGCCCCAGCATTTT; CDR3aa: CASADRDRGYSNQPQHF
abundance: .; j_gene: TRBJ1-5; d_gene: TRBD1; v_gene: TRBV28; CDR3nt: TGTGCCAGCAGTTTATACAGGGGCAGGAATCAGCCCCAGCATTTT; CDR3aa: CASSLYRGRNQPQHF
abundance: .; j_gene: TRBJ2-7; d_gene: TRBD2; v_gene: TRBV7-8; CDR3nt: TGTGCCAGCAGCCTCGGGAGGACGGGGGTCCTGTACGAGCAGTACTTC; CDR3aa: CASSLGRTGVLYEQYF
abundance: few; j_gene: TRBJ1-4; d_gene: .; v_gene: TRBV30; CDR3nt: TGTGCCTGGAGAACACAGTCAACTAATGAAAAACTGTTTTTT; CDR3aa: CAWRTQSTNEKLFF
abundance: .; j_gene: TRBJ2-7; d_gene: TRBD2; v_gene: TRBV2; CDR3nt: TGTGCCAGCAGTGAACTGGCGGGGGAGAATTACGAGCAGTACTTC; CDR3aa: CASSELAGENYEQYF
abundance: .; j_gene: TRBJ1-4; d_gene: TRBD1; v_gene: TRBV5-6; CDR3nt: TGTGCCAGCAGCCTCGGACAGGGGATTGCAACTAATGAAAAACTGTTTTTT; CDR3aa: CASSLGQGIATNEKLFF